This T cell receptor beta chain was obtained from a study of early T cells in non-severe SARS-CoV-2 infection. The wider study: Sequencing targeted bulk RNA from unsorted whole blood, leaving chains unpaired.

Study conclusions and caveats: VDJdb matching skewed toward anti-spike CD8 responses, missing private and CD4 specificities.

Germline V gene data show CDR1 as DFQATT and CDR2 as SNEGSKA (reference sequence). The CDR3 is 12 amino acids. Trimming took off 6 bases at V and 3 bases at J, with 10 bases between the two ends. This clonotype was seen at least ten times. The antigen is undetermined. Separate cDNA molecules each had unique molecular identifiers attached to them. MiXCR was run by TCRdb on the 5' RACE reads, yielding one entry per CDR3 protein. The top ten hold about 4.6% of the sample, which has roughly 83,000 distinct CDR3 sequences, less than 15% seen once. The receptor's source is an adult who was a healthcare worker with PCR-confirmed SARS-CoV-2 infection or an uninfected control (not recorded which). Sequencing was performed on whole blood, taken at baseline. The chain employs TRBV20-1 and TRBJ2-3; D remains ambiguous. The CDR3 is CSALYLTDTQYF. CDR3 DNA sequence: TGCAGTGCCCTGTATCTAACAGATACGCAGTATTTT.